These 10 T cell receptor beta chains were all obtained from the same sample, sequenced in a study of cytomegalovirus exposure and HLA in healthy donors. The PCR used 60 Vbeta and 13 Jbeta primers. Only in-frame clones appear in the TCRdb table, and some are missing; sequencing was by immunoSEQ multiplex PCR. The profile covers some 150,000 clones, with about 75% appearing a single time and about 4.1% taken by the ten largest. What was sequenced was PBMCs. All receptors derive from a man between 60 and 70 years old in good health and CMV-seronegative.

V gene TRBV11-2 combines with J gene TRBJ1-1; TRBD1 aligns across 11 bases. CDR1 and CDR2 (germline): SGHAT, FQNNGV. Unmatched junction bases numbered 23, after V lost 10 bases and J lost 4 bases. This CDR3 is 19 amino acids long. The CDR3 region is CATRRPSAGTGGTSTEAFF. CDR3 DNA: TGTGCCACCCGACGACCATCCGCCGGGACAGGGGGGACGAGCACTGAAGCTTTCTTT.

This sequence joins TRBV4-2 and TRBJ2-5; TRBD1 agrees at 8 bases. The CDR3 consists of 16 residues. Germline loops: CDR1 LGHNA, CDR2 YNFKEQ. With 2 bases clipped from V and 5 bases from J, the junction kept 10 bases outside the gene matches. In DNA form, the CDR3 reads TGTGCCAGCAGCCAACCTGACAGGGGAAGAGGGGAGACCCAGTACTTC. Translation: CASSQPDRGRGETQYF.

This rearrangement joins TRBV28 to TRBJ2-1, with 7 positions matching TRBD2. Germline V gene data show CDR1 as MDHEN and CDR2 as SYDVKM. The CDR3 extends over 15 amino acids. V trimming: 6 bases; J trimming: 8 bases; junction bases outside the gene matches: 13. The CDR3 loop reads CASSSTSPSLYEQFF. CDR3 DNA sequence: TGTGCCAGCAGCTCGACTAGCCCAAGTCTATATGAGCAGTTCTTC.

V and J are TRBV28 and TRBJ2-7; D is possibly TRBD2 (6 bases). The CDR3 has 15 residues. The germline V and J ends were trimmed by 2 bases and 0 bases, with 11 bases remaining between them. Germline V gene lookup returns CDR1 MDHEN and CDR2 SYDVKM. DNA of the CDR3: TGTGCCAGCAGTTTAGAGCGGGTACCCTCCTACGAGCAGTACTTC. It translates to CASSLERVPSYEQYF.

CDR3 sequence: CASSPLTSGRIYRSDTQYF. The CDR3 nucleotides read TGTGCCAGTAGTCCCCTAACTAGCGGGAGGATTTACCGCTCAGATACGCAGTATTTT. The rearrangement links TRBV19 to TRBJ2-3; TRBD2 agrees at 12 bases. Germline V gene data show CDR1 as LNHDA and CDR2 as SQIVND (reference sequence). The length of the CDR3 is 19 residues. V was clipped by 5 bases and J by 4 bases; unmatched bases: 16.

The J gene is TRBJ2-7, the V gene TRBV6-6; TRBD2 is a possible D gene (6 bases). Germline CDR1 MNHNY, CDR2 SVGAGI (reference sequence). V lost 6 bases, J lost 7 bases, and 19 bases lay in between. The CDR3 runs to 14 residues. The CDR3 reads CASSLLGGLGEQYF. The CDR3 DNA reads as TGTGCCAGCAGCCTCCTGGGGGGATTGGGGGAGCAGTACTTC.

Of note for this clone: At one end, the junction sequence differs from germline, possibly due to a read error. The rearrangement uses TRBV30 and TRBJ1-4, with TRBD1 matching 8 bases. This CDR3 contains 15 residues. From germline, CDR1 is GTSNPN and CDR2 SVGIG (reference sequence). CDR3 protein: CAWGQGLSTNEKLLF. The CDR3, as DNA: TGTGCCTGGGGACAGGGTTTATCAACTAATGAAAAACTGCTTTTT.

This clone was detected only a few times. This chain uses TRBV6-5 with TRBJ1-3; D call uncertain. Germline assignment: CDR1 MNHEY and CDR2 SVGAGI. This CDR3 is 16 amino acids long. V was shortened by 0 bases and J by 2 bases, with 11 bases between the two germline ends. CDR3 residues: CASSYSWADAGNTIYF. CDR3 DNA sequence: TGTGCCAGCAGTTACTCGTGGGCAGATGCTGGAAACACCATATATTTT.

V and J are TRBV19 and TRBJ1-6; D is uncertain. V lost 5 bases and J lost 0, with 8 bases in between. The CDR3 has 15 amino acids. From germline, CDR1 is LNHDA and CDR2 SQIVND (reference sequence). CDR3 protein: CASSGQSSYNSPLHF. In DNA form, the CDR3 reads TGTGCCAGTAGTGGGCAGAGCTCCTATAATTCACCCCTCCACTTT.

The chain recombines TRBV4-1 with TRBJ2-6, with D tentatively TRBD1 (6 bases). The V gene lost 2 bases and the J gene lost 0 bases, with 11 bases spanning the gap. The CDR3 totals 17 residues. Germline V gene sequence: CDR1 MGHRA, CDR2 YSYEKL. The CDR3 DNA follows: TGCGCCAGCAGCCAATGGACAGTCAGCTCTGGGGCCAACGTCCTGACTTTC. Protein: CASSQWTVSSGANVLTF.